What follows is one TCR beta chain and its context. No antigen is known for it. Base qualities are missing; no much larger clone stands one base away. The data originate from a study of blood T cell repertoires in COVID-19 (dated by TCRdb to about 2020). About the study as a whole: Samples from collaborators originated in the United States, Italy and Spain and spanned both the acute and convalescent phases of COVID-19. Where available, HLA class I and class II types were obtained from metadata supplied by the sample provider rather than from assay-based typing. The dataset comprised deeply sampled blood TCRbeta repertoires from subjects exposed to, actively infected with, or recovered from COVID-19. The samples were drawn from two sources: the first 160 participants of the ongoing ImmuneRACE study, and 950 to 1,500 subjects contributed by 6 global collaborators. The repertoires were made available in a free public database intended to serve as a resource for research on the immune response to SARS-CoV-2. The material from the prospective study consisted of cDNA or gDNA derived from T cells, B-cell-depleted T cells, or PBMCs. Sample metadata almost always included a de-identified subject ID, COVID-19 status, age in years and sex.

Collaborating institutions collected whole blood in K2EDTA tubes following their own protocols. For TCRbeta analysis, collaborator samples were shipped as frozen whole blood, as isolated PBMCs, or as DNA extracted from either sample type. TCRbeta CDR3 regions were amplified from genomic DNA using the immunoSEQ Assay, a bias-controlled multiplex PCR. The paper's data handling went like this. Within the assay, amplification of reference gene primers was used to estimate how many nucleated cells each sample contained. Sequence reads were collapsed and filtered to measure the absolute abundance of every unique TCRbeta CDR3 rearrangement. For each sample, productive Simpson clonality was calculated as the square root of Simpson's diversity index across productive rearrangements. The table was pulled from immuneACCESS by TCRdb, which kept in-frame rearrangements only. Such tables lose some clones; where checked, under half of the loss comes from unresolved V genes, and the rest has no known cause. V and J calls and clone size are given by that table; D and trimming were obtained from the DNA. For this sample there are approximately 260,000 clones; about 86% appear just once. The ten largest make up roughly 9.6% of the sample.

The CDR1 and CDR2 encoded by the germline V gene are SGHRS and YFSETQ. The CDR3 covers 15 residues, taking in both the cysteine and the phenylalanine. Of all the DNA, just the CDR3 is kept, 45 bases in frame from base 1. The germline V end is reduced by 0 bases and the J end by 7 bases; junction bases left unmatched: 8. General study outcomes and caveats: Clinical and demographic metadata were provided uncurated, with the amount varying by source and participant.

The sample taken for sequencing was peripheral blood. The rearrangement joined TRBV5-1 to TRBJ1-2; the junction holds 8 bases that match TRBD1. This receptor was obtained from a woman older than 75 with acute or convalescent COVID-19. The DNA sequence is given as TGCGCCAGCAGCTTGGCTGGGGACAGGTTTTTTGGCTACACCTTC. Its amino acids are CASSLAGDRFFGYTF.